This T cell receptor beta chain was retrieved from a study of blood T cell repertoires in COVID-19. The CDR3 sequence is 13 residues long. V was cut by 4 bases and J by 4 bases, with 9 bases left in between. Germline values: CDR1 SGHAT, CDR2 FQNNGV. Study processing details: The authors estimated nucleated cell counts from reference gene primer amplification. Data came from immunoSEQ multiplex PCR; TCRdb stores just in-frame clones and leaves some out. V and J calls and clone size are those listed in that table; D and trimming were worked out from the DNA. The sample consists of 120,000 or so clones, 78% of them appearing once.

V is TRBV11-2 and J is TRBJ2-3; the D gene is possibly TRBD2 (6 bases). The TCR sequence derives from a man between 65 and 79 years old with acute or convalescent COVID-19. The specimen sequenced was peripheral blood. The CDR3, as DNA: TGTGCCAGCAGCTCCTGGGACTCAGATACGCAGTATTTT. Translation gives CASSSWDSDTQYF.